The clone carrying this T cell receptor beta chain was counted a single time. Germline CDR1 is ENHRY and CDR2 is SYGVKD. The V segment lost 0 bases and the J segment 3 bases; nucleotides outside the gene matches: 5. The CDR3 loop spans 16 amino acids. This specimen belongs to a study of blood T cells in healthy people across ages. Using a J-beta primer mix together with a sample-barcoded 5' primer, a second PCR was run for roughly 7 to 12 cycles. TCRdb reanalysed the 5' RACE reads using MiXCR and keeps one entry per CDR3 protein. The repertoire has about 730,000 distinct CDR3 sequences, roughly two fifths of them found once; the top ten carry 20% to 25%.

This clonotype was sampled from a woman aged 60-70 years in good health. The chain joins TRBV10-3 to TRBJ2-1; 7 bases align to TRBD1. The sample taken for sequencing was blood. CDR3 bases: TGTGCCATCAGTGAGTCTGAGGGGGCGGACTACAATGAGCAGTTCTTC. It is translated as CAISESEGADYNEQFF.